The next 2 T cell receptor beta chains were all read from a single sample in a study of shared clonotypes between healthy human individuals. Using immunoSEQ multiplex PCR, the repertoire was profiled, and TCRdb retains in-frame clones only, with some absent. In the table there are more than 2,000,000 clones, over 85% of which are singletons. What was sequenced was naive CD4+ T cells from PBMCs. As for subset: CD45RA+ positively selected. These TCRs come from a man younger than 30 in good health. Some clones in this sample may be carry-over from other donors' samples.

This chain joins TRBV5-4 and TRBJ2-7, with D unresolved. The germline V and J ends were trimmed by 4 bases and 5 bases, with 19 bases remaining between them. The CDR3 covers 15 residues. Per germline, CDR1 SGHNT and CDR2 YYREEE (reference sequence). The CDR3 region is CASSLGLGSPNEQYF. CDR3 nucleotides: TGTGCCAGCAGCCTGGGCCTGGGCAGTCCTAACGAGCAGTACTTC.

The V and J genes are TRBV11-2 and TRBJ2-3, with D hard to call. Trimming shortened V by 1 base and J by 0 bases, and 5 bases separated the two germline ends. CDR1 is SGHAT, CDR2 FQNNGV, per germline. The CDR3 has 14 residues. In nucleotides, the CDR3 is TGTGCCAGCAGCTTAGGATGGAGCACAGATACGCAGTATTTT. Protein sequence: CASSLGWSTDTQYF.